This T cell receptor (beta chain) was identified during a study of blood T cell repertoires in COVID-19. Study information: The United States, Italy and Spain provided the acute and convalescent COVID-19 samples. Sources were T cells, B-cell-depleted T cells, or PBMCs; the material itself was cDNA or gDNA.

Original processing methods: It was from reference gene primer amplification that nucleated cell counts were estimated. Only in-frame clones appear in the TCRdb table, and some are missing; sequencing was by immunoSEQ multiplex PCR. That table furnishes V, J and clone size, whereas the DNA furnished D and trimming. The sample includes more than 55,000 clones, 88% of them seen just once. The receptor comes from a woman aged 70-85 years with acute or convalescent COVID-19. The specimen was peripheral blood.

CDR3 nucleotide sequence: TGTGCCAGCAGCCCTGGGGGGGACACTGAAGCTTTCTTT. Encoded protein: CASSPGGDTEAFF. The V and J genes are TRBV7-8 and TRBJ1-1; possible D gene TRBD1, 5 bases. The V end was cut by 5 bases, the J end by 3 bases, with 10 bases between. CDR1 is SGHVS, CDR2 FQNEAQ, per germline. The CDR3 is made up of 13 amino acids.